Described below is a single T cell receptor (beta chain) sequence and its context. The table lists this clone with many counts. Its antigen has not been determined. No base-level quality is on record; no much larger clone is a single base apart. The sample's time point, from its label and the paper: approximately 2 years on ibrutinib. For TCR beta library preparation, approximately 1.9 micrograms of genomic DNA was extracted from cryopreserved PBMCs. High-throughput TCR beta sequencing was performed on longitudinal blood samples from CLL patients receiving ibrutinib monotherapy. Patients were enrolled in a phase 2 open-label single-center ibrutinib monotherapy trial. This sample is part of a study of cytotoxic CD8 clonotypes in ibrutinib-treated CLL (TCRdb year 2021). About the full investigation: The cohort had ten to twelve relapsed/refractory and around 15 treatment-naive patients; fewer than 18 were IGHV unmutated. Partial responses were observed in about 24 patients and complete responses in 2; after a median follow-up of 68 months, remission was maintained in about 15 patients and progression was observed in some 12. Samples at response were collected after a median of roughly 13 months of treatment, with a range of about 6 to 36 months. Samples averaged approximately 260,000 productive templates and roughly 86,000 productive rearrangements. Of the roughly 90 participants in the trial, about two dozen had longitudinal samples available. Cryopreserved peripheral blood mononuclear cells were obtained before treatment, at response, and at either sustained remission or disease progression. Patients were still on ibrutinib when every remission and progressive disease sample was collected.

What the study reported, not specific to this receptor: Baseline clonality exceeded that of age-matched healthy donors and correlated strongly with circulating CD8+ T-cell counts. Clonality increased at ibrutinib response, stayed stable in sustained remission, and fell back toward baseline at progression. Public clonotypes were rare and either contracted or stayed stable during treatment, and the rise in clonality at ibrutinib response reflected the expansion of private clonotypes. Sampling times were not matched between sustained-remission and progressing patients, and lymph node repertoires were not studied.

Each clonotype received, on average, around 9.6x coverage in deep resolution sequencing performed on a MiSeq, where the target depth lay between 1 in 1 million and 1 in 200,000 T cells. The immunoSEQ hsTCRB Kit was used to generate the TCR beta libraries. Turning to the authors' computational methods: Data were analyzed with ImmunoSEQ Data Assistant and ImmunoSEQ Analyzer, with V, D and J genes assigned per IMGT definitions. Clonality, with values ranging from 0 to 1, was calculated as one minus the normalized Shannon entropy of productive rearrangement frequencies. Public clonotype analysis was restricted to overrepresented clonotypes comprising at least 0.05% of each patient's repertoire. Repertoires from 10 to 15 age-matched healthy donors in immuneACCESS were used as clonality controls. Imported from immuneACCESS, the table was reduced by TCRdb to in-frame sequences with V and J called. These copies leave out some clones; in studies compared against another copy, an unresolved V gene accounts for under half, and the cause of the remainder is not known. V and J calls and clone size are copied from that table; D and trimming were computed from the DNA. The sample profile shows approximately 200,000 clones; over 60% of them were found once. The ten top clones hold 13% of the sample.

Trimming removed 2 bases from V and 5 bases from J, leaving 12 bases between the germline ends. The CDR3, from cysteine to phenylalanine, totals 14 residues. Of all the DNA, just the CDR3 is kept, 42 bases in frame from base 1. Via the germline V gene, CDR1 is SNHLY and CDR2 FYNNEI. The specimen was PBMCs, collected after 24 months of ibrutinib treatment. This sequence originates from a human donor with chronic lymphocytic leukemia. The rearrangement combines TRBV2 with TRBJ1-1; the D segment cannot be called with confidence. DNA sequence: TGTGCCAGCAGTGAATCGGCGGGAGGGACTGAAGCTTTCTTT. Its protein product is CASSESAGGTEAFF.